The 13 T cell receptor beta chains reported below all come from one sample, sequenced in a study of T-cell reconstitution after alpha-beta-depleted transplantation in children. Using unique molecular identifiers, the investigators prepared the TCRbeta library. TCRdb re-called the PCR reads with MiXCR, one entry per CDR3 protein. The sample lists hundreds of thousands of distinct CDR3 sequences; 8.2% were seen once. The sample consisted of PBMCs, mostly from graft donor cells, taken 180 days after TCRalphabeta/CD19-depleted stem cell transplant. Receptor source: a male patient aged 5 to 17 who had a stem cell transplant for acute lymphoblastic leukemia, so the T cells may come from the graft donor.

This clonotype was seen repeatedly, ten times or more. The chain links TRBV7-3 to TRBJ1-1; 8 bases match TRBD1. This CDR3 comprises 14 residues. Germline lookup yields CDR1 SGHTA and CDR2 FQGTGA. J was trimmed by 5 bases and V by 5 bases; bases with no gene match: 7. CDR3 protein: CASSNQGAGTEAFF. Written as DNA, the CDR3 is TGTGCCAGCAGCAACCAGGGGGCAGGGACTGAAGCTTTCTTT.

This clonotype was recorded many times. The chain uses TRBV3-1 and TRBJ2-3; 8 bases line up with TRBD2. The trim removed 4 bases at V and 4 bases at J, leaving 10 bases unmatched. This CDR3 spans 16 amino acids. Germline CDR1 reads LGHDT; CDR2 reads YNNKEL (reference sequence). CDR3 in DNA: TGTGCCAGCAGCCGATGGGCGGGACTAGAATCAGATACGCAGTATTTT. Translated: CASSRWAGLESDTQYF.

This clonotype was seen ten or more times. The rearrangement joins TRBV9 to TRBJ2-3; 9 nucleotides align to TRBD1. The germline V gene has CDR1 SGDLS and CDR2 YYNGEE. V lost 5 bases, J lost 2 bases, and 6 bases stayed unmatched. The CDR3 sequence is 15 residues long. CDR3 in DNA: TGTGCCAGCAGAGTCCGGGACAGGGACACAGATACGCAGTATTTT. This gives the protein CASRVRDRDTDTQYF.

This clonotype was recorded many times. The V call is TRBV4-2, the J call TRBJ1-1; D is possibly TRBD1 (6 bases). The V gene's germline CDR1 is LGHNA and CDR2 YNFKEQ. The CDR3 has 15 amino acids. Deletions cut 3 bases from V and 2 bases from J, with 13 bases between. Here the CDR3 DNA reads TGTGCCAGCAGCCAGAAGACAGGCTTTAACACTGAAGCTTTCTTT. It specifies CASSQKTGFNTEAFF.

This clonotype was recorded at least ten times. The chain links TRBV7-2 to TRBJ2-1; 9 bases match TRBD2. This CDR3 contains 15 residues. Trimming cost V 0 bases and J 5 bases; bases outside gene matches: 2. Per the germline V gene, CDR1 is SGHTA and CDR2 is FQGNSA. The CDR3 reads CASSLARGGHNEQFF. CDR3 sequence (DNA): TGTGCCAGCAGCTTAGCGCGGGGGGGGCACAATGAGCAGTTCTTC.

This clonotype was recorded at least ten times. The V call is TRBV7-9, the J call TRBJ2-1; TRBD1 agrees at 10 bases. This CDR3 region has 14 residues. Germline V lookup: CDR1 SEHNR, CDR2 FQNEAQ (reference sequence). Germline trimming cut 8 bases from V and 12 bases from J; bases unmatched to any gene: 13. The CDR3 DNA is TGTGCCAGCTACAGACAGGGGGCAAGTCGGGGGCAGTTCTTC. Its translation: CASYRQGASRGQFF.

This clonotype was seen at least ten times. The V gene is TRBV28, the J gene TRBJ1-2; no definite D call. The germline CDR1 and CDR2 sequences are MDHEN and SYDVKM. The CDR3 is 16 amino acids. Trimming took off 4 bases at V and 3 bases at J, with 18 bases between the two ends. The CDR3 DNA sequence: TGTGCCAGCAGTTCCCTAACCTCTACTAAGCACTATGGCTACACCTTC. Translation gives CASSSLTSTKHYGYTF.

The chain combines TRBV13 with TRBJ2-7, with D tentatively TRBD1 (6 bases). The germline V gene encodes CDR1 PRHDT and CDR2 FYEKMQ (reference sequence). The CDR3 extends over 15 amino acids. V lost 0 bases and J lost 0, with 9 bases in between. The CDR3 region has the DNA TGTGCCAGCAGCTTAGGCCTGACAGGCTCCTACGAGCAGTACTTC. This sequence encodes CASSLGLTGSYEQYF.

This clonotype was picked up many times. The V gene is TRBV9, the J gene TRBJ1-3; D is uncertain. V lost 6 bases to trimming and J lost 0 bases, with 13 bases between them. The CDR3 runs to 15 residues. Germline loops: CDR1 SGDLS, CDR2 YYNGEE. CDR3 loop: CASTADLSSGNTIYF. CDR3 coding DNA: TGTGCCAGCACGGCAGACTTGAGCTCTGGAAACACCATATATTTT.

This clonotype was observed many times. The chain recombines TRBV5-1 with TRBJ2-1; TRBD2 agrees at 16 bases. This CDR3 comprises 21 residues. V trimming: 2 bases; J trimming: 7 bases; junction bases outside the gene matches: 18. Germline V gene lookup returns CDR1 SGHRS and CDR2 YFSETQ. The CDR3 coding sequence is TGCGCCAGCAGCTTTATTAAGGGGACTAGCGGGAGGGCAGAATCTAGGAATGAGCAGTTCTTC. It encodes CASSFIKGTSGRAESRNEQFF.

This clonotype has a count of ten or more. The J gene is TRBJ1-5, the V gene TRBV28, with TRBD1 matching 8 bases. Germline assignment: CDR1 MDHEN and CDR2 SYDVKM. The CDR3 is made up of 18 amino acids. V lost 3 bases and J lost 5; bases outside the gene matches: 15. The CDR3 DNA sequence: TGTGCCAGCAGTTTCCCGTCAGGGGGCTCCCCAATCTATCAGCCCCAGCATTTT. Protein sequence: CASSFPSGGSPIYQPQHF.

In its sample, this clonotype was seen many times. The chain joins TRBV12-3 or TRBV12-4 to TRBJ2-2; D possibly matches TRBD1 or TRBD2 (5 bases each). With 6 bases removed from V and 3 bases from J, the gap between germline ends came to 11 bases. The CDR3 is 14 amino acids. The chain's CDR3 is CASSRWDHTGELFF. The CDR3 DNA sequence: TGTGCCAGCAGCCGATGGGACCACACCGGGGAGCTGTTTTTT.

Many counts were recorded for this clonotype. The rearrangement uses TRBV7-2 and TRBJ1-4; 7 nucleotides line up with TRBD1. With V trimmed by 5 bases and J by 4 bases, 16 bases remained unmatched. The CDR3 spans 18 residues. Germline V gene sequence: CDR1 SGHTA, CDR2 FQGNSA. For the CDR3, the DNA is TGTGCCAGCAGCGGCCACACTATTAGGGGGCGCCGTAATGAAAAACTGTTTTTT. It codes for CASSGHTIRGRRNEKLFF.